A selection of T cell receptor beta chains follows, all from one sample in a study of cytomegalovirus exposure and HLA in healthy donors. The data were produced by immunoSEQ multiplex PCR, yet TCRdb's version contains in-frame clones alone and is incomplete. The table lists 90,000 to 110,000 clones, more than 9.5% of them singletons. Sequenced: PBMCs. Receptors originate from a middle-aged man in good health and CMV-seropositive. The conserved cysteine and the conserved F or W are not part of the CDR3 here. Rows may omit the clone size; those that give it use once, few, many or a size class.

J gene,clone size,V gene,CDR3 protein
TRBJ2-2,few,TRBV6-5,ASSSSGSMGGELF
TRBJ1-2,few,TRBV5-8,ASSLGSGSSYGYT
TRBJ2-7,few,TRBV11-2,ASSLTRGNEQY
TRBJ2-4,few,TRBV28,ASSPFAKNIQY
TRBJ2-3,few,TRBV19,ASQGFSTDTQY
TRBJ1-1,NA,TRBV29-1,SVDLTGGASAF
TRBJ1-1,few,TRBV5-1,ASYRGGGYTEAF
TRBJ2-1,NA,TRBV28,ASAMPAGLAAFTYNEQF
TRBJ2-2,few,TRBV4-2,ASSQEAGEYLGELF
TRBJ2-3,NA,TRBV19,ASSGPSVGEGRTDTQY
TRBJ2-3,few,TRBV7-2,ASKRTSGVTDTQC
TRBJ2-2,few,TRBV6-5,ASSMIRAGELF
TRBJ2-3,few,TRBV14,ASSQDGRGTQY
TRBJ1-2,NA,TRBV11-2,ASSLDLGQGNYGYT
TRBJ2-5,few,TRBV9,ASSVGAGGGRGQETQY
TRBJ1-3,few,TRBV25-1,ASSADRAGNTIY
TRBJ1-4,NA,TRBV19,ASSPTTNEKLF
TRBJ2-1,NA,TRBV19,ASRFGGNNEQF
TRBJ2-1,NA,TRBV5-1,ASNVAGVFDEQF
TRBJ2-1,few,TRBV28,ASSFGPGGQF
TRBJ2-5,few,TRBV27,ASMRASGRDLVETQY
TRBJ2-6,NA,TRBV6-1,ASSDIQGSGADVLT
TRBJ1-1,few,TRBV10-3,ATRATGNTEAF
TRBJ1-2,NA,TRBV5-1,ASSLRTGVGVNYGYT
TRBJ1-1,NA,TRBV19,ASSATGGVAEAF
TRBJ1-1,NA,TRBV5-1,ASSWGQEPILNTEAF
TRBJ2-7,few,TRBV7-9,ASSLAGGGAEQY
TRBJ2-5,NA,TRBV5-1,ASSLEPQARETQY
TRBJ1-5,few,TRBV4-1,ASSQEGADYSNQPQH
TRBJ1-5,few,TRBV5-8,ASSSGGTALMPQH
TRBJ1-5,NA,TRBV9,ASSCVTGARNQPQH
TRBJ2-1,few,TRBV5-1,ASSLTSGSRNEQF
TRBJ1-2,NA,TRBV7-6,ASSPQAAGNNYGYT